Listed below are T cell receptor beta chains from one sample, sequenced in a study of blood T cell repertoires in COVID-19. TCRdb's copy holds only in-frame clones and misses some; the assay was immunoSEQ multiplex PCR. The data hold 150,000 to 200,000 clones, with 80% to 95% observed a single time. The sequencing sample was made of peripheral blood. Source of these receptors: a man younger than 40 with COVID-19, enrolled during active disease. Both conserved end residues are part of each CDR3. Each record gives: V gene, clone size, J gene, D gene, CDR3 DNA, CDR3 protein. A D gene is named only where the DNA matches it firmly. Expanded clones are given a class, and other clones once, few, many or no size at all.

TRBV18	.	TRBJ2-1	TRBD1	TGTGCCAGCTCCCTTGGACAGGGGGCGTACAATGAGCAGTTCTTC	CASSLGQGAYNEQFF
TRBV7-9	once	TRBJ1-5	.	TGTGCCAGCAGCTCTCTTGAGGATCAGCCCCAGCATTTT	CASSSLEDQPQHF
TRBV5-1	.	TRBJ1-2	.	TGCGCCAGCAGCTTGAGGGACACTAACTATGGCTACACCTTC	CASSLRDTNYGYTF
TRBV7-2	.	TRBJ2-5	TRBD2	TGTGCCAGCAGCCCGTACGCGGGGGTACACCAAGAGACCCAGTACTTC	CASSPYAGVHQETQYF
TRBV5-1	once	TRBJ1-6	TRBD1	TGCGCCAGCAGCTTGTTGGCCCTAAATGCAGATGCAGGGGGCTTAGCCCTCCACTTT	CASSLLALNADAGGLALHF
TRBV5-6	.	TRBJ1-2	.	TGTGCCAGCAGCCCACCCGGGGGTGGCTACACCTTC	CASSPPGGGYTF
TRBV7-3	.	TRBJ2-3	TRBD2	TGTGCCAGCAGCGACGGCCTAGCGGGGGGGCACGATACGCAGTATTTT	CASSDGLAGGHDTQYF
TRBV2	once	TRBJ1-5	TRBD1	TGTGCCAGCAGTGTCCTACAGGGGAATCAGCCCCAGCATTTT	CASSVLQGNQPQHF
TRBV13	.	TRBJ2-5	TRBD1	TGTGCCAGCCTCGCAGGGGGACAGGAGACCCAGTACTTC	CASLAGGQETQYF
TRBV5-1	.	TRBJ2-1	.	TGCGCCAGCAGCTTATCCGGGGATGAGCAGTTCTTC	CASSLSGDEQFF
TRBV18	once	TRBJ2-2	TRBD2	TGTGCCAGCTCAGGGACTAGCGGAAACACCGGGGAGCTGTTTTTT	CASSGTSGNTGELFF
TRBV7-9	.	TRBJ2-7	.	TGTGCCAGCAGCTTAGGACAGGTATACGAGCAGTACTTC	CASSLGQVYEQYF
TRBV21-1	.	TRBJ1-1	.	TGTGCCAGCAGCAAAGGGTACATGGCAGGGGGCTCTCCTGAAGCTTTCTTT	CASSKGYMAGGSPEAFF
TRBV27	few	TRBJ2-3	.	TGTGCCAGCAGTTTATTTCCGGGGGTGGGCGCAGATACGCAGTATTTT	CASSLFPGVGADTQYF
TRBV15	.	TRBJ1-3	.	TGTGCCACCTCCCAGTTTGTAATGACAGGAACCAACTCTGGAAACACCATATATTTT	CATSQFVMTGTNSGNTIYF
TRBV3-1/TRBV3-2	.	TRBJ1-2	.	TGTGCCAGCAGCCAAATGACGGGTACCTATGGCTACACCTTC	CASSQMTGTYGYTF
TRBV5-3	.	TRBJ2-2	TRBD1	TGTGCCAGAAGCCAGCCGGGACAGAACAACACCGGGGAGCTGTTTTTT	CARSQPGQNNTGELFF
TRBV27	.	TRBJ1-1	TRBD1	TGTGCCAGCAGCTCTACAGGGGCCACTGAAGCTTTCTTT	CASSSTGATEAFF
TRBV6-2/TRBV6-3	.	TRBJ2-7	.	TGTGCCAGCAGCCCCGGGATAAGCTACGAGCAGTACTTC	CASSPGISYEQYF
TRBV29-1	.	TRBJ1-5	TRBD1	TGCAGCGTTAAAACCGGGACAGGGGTTAATAGCAATCAGCCCCAGCATTTT	CSVKTGTGVNSNQPQHF
TRBV6-6	.	TRBJ2-1	TRBD1	TGTGCCAGCAGTCTAAGATTAGGGACAGGGGGTCCCAATGAGCAGTTCTTC	CASSLRLGTGGPNEQFF
TRBV11-2	.	TRBJ1-1	.	TGTGCCAGCAGCTTCCCCTTCGGGAACACTGAAGCTTTCTTT	CASSFPFGNTEAFF
TRBV5-1	.	TRBJ2-7	TRBD1	TGCGCCAGCAGCCCGGACAGGGGCTACGAGCAGTACTTC	CASSPDRGYEQYF